The source of this T cell receptor beta chain is a study of beta chain features in type 1 diabetes. Researchers reported sorting CD4+ naive, central memory, regulatory and stem cell-like memory cells via CD45RO/CCR7/CD25/CD127/CD95/CD27. Populations isolated by sorting all had purity greater than 95%. As every portion of the isolated RNA was reverse transcribed, the sequencing read expressed TCRB transcripts. The table came from immunoSEQ multiplex PCR; TCRdb's copy has only in-frame clones and leaves some out. The profile covers about 170,000 clones, with approximately 7.9% appearing a single time and 0.5% taken by the ten largest. With regard to this clone: Its specificity is not known. The same CDR3 is also encoded by other DNA sequences in this sample.

The CDR3 is 13 residues long. Trimming took 7 bases from V and 1 from J; bases not matched to a gene: 3. From germline, CDR1 is SGHRS and CDR2 YFSETQ. Overall study results and limits: When Type 1 diabetes patients were examined, their TCRB CDR3s proved moderately but significantly shorter in all four CD4+ subsets.

The origin of this receptor is a man between 18 and 35 years old with type 1 diabetes. The V and J genes are TRBV5-1 and TRBJ2-3, with 7 bases matching TRBD2. The specimen sequenced was central memory CD4+ T cells from blood. The CDR3 protein is CASRGEGTDTQYF. CDR3 in DNA: TGCGCCAGCCGGGGGGAAGGCACAGATACGCAGTATTTT.